This T cell receptor (beta chain) was documented in a study of beta chain features in type 1 diabetes. Across the study: Age, gender and cell yields were alike across patients and healthy donors.

The CDR3 is 13 residues long. Germline lookup yields CDR1 SGHTA and CDR2 FQGTGA. J was trimmed by 6 bases and V by 0 bases; bases with no gene match: 0. Sequenced material consisted of expressed TCRB transcripts (all of the isolated RNA was reverse transcribed). The read count averaged around 4 million across naive, central memory and regulatory T cell samples. TCRdb's copy holds only in-frame clones and misses some; the assay was immunoSEQ multiplex PCR. The sample shows 300,000 to 400,000 clones, about 11% of them seen only once. The receptor was derived from a woman in her 30s in good health. Sample: naive CD4+ T cells from blood. V is TRBV7-3 and J is TRBJ2-3, with TRBD2 matching over 7 bases. The CDR3 DNA follows: TGTGCCAGCAGCTTAACCGGGGGGGATACGCAGTATTTT. This sequence encodes CASSLTGGDTQYF.